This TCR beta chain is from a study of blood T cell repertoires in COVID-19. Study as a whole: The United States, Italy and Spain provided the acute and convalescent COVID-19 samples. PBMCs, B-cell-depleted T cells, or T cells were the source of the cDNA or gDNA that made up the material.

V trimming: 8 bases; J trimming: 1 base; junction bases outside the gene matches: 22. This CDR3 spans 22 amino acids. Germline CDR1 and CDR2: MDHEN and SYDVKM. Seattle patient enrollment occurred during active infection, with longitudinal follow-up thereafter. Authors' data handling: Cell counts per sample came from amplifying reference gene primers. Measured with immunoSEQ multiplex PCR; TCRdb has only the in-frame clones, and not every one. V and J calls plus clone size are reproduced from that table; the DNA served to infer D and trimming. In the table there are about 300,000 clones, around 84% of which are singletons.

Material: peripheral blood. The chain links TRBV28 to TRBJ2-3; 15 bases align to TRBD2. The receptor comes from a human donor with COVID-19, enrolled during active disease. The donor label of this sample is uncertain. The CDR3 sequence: CASGEIPPGLAGGPHGTDTQYF. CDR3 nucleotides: TGTGCCAGCGGGGAGATACCGCCGGGACTAGCGGGAGGACCTCATGGCACAGATACGCAGTATTTT.